Included here is one TCR beta chain sequence, with context. This entry comes from a study of blood T cell repertoires in COVID-19. About the research overall: Collection of acute and convalescent COVID-19 samples took place in the United States, Italy and Spain. PBMCs, B-cell-depleted T cells, or T cells were the source of the cDNA or gDNA that made up the material.

Per the study methods: For nucleated cells, counts were estimated from reference gene primer amplification. Here immunoSEQ multiplex PCR was the method, and the copy in TCRdb shows in-frame clones only, minus some. V and J calls and clone size follow that table, whereas D and trimming were derived from the DNA. This table holds hundreds of thousands of clones, roughly 89% found once. CDR3 length: 14 amino acids. The trim removed 3 bases at V and 3 bases at J, leaving 4 bases unmatched. Germline V CDR1 and CDR2: LNHDA, SQIVND (reference sequence). The origin of this receptor is a young woman who had recovered from COVID-19. The source material was peripheral blood. This chain connects TRBV19 to TRBJ1-1; the match to TRBD1 covers 7 bases. CDR3 in amino acids: CASSIEGAYTEAFF. In DNA, the CDR3 is TGTGCCAGTAGTATTGAGGGGGCGTACACTGAAGCTTTCTTT.